The 28 T cell receptor beta chains reported below all come from one sample, sequenced in a study of cytomegalovirus exposure and HLA in healthy donors. This PCR relied on a set of 60 Vbeta primers and 13 Jbeta primers. The protocol was immunoSEQ multiplex PCR, while the TCRdb copy is restricted to in-frame clones and leaves out a portion. The data show 85,000 to 100,000 clones, less than 70% seen once. The sample was PBMCs. The receptors here all came from a human donor in good health.

The chain recombines TRBV27 with TRBJ1-5; 9 bases agree with TRBD1. V was pared by 5 bases and J by 7 bases, with 6 bases of the junction left unmatched. The CDR3 is made up of 14 amino acids. Per germline, CDR1 MNHEY and CDR2 SMNVEV (reference sequence). The CDR3 reads CASSLYRGRQPQHF. The DNA for the CDR3 is TGTGCCAGCAGTCTCTACAGGGGGCGGCAGCCCCAGCATTTT.

The V gene is TRBV6-6, the J gene TRBJ2-7; D is possibly TRBD1 (7 bases). CDR1 and CDR2 (germline): MNHNY, SVGAGI (reference sequence). This CDR3 has 14 amino acids. V was pared by 5 bases and J by 3 bases, with 14 bases between. The CDR3 sequence is CASSPRQGGYEQYF. CDR3 DNA sequence: TGTGCCAGCAGTCCGAGACAGGGAGGCTACGAGCAGTACTTC.

The rearrangement uses TRBV11-2 and TRBJ1-6, with 7 bases lining up with TRBD1. Germline trimming cut 9 bases from V and 10 bases from J; bases unmatched to any gene: 9. Germline V gene data show CDR1 as SGHAT and CDR2 as FQNNGV. There are 13 residues in the CDR3. The CDR3 DNA sequence: TGTGCCAGTAAGACAGGGTACTACTCACCCCTCCACTTT. Its protein product is CASKTGYYSPLHF.

The genes are TRBV5-6 and TRBJ2-7; maybe TRBD2 (5 bases). V dropped 0 bases and J dropped 7 bases, with 11 bases sitting between them. Germline CDR1 SGHDT, CDR2 YYEEEE. The CDR3 totals 13 residues. The chain's CDR3 is CASSLGGGEEQYF. The DNA for the CDR3 is TGTGCCAGCAGCTTGGGGGGTGGGGAGGAGCAGTACTTC.

Only a few counts were recorded for this clone. V gene TRBV7-2 combines with J gene TRBJ2-3; the match to TRBD2 covers 8 bases. V dropped 3 bases and J dropped 6; count of bases not matched to a gene: 5. The CDR3 is made up of 14 amino acids. Germline V lookup: CDR1 SGHTA, CDR2 FQGNSA. As DNA, the CDR3 is TGTGCCAGCAGCTTCGGGGGGGACGGGGATACGCAGTATTTT. Translation: CASSFGGDGDTQYF.

This chain links TRBV19 with TRBJ1-2; 10 bases line up with TRBD1. The CDR3 is 15 residues long. The J segment lost 2 bases and the V segment lost 5 bases, leaving 5 bases of the junction unmatched. Germline-derived CDR1 and CDR2 are LNHDA and SQIVND (reference sequence). The CDR3 DNA sequence: TGTGCCAGTAGTGGCCCGGGACAGGGGAACTATGGCTACACCTTC. It codes for CASSGPGQGNYGYTF.

The chain employs TRBV18 and TRBJ2-5; 10 nucleotides line up with TRBD2. The CDR3 covers 14 residues. V lost 5 bases and J lost 3; bases outside the gene matches: 3. Germline CDR1 is KGHSH and CDR2 is LQKENI. CDR3 sequence: CASSESGGEETQYF. In nucleotides, the CDR3 is TGTGCCAGCTCAGAAAGCGGGGGGGAAGAGACCCAGTACTTC.

The rearrangement uses TRBV5-6 and TRBJ2-6; no reliable D call. The CDR3 runs 13 residues. Germline V gives CDR1 SGHDT, CDR2 YYEEEE. Trimming pared 4 bases from V and 4 bases from J, leaving 6 bases between. CDR3 amino acids: CASSPRGANVLTF. In DNA form, the CDR3 reads TGTGCCAGCAGCCCCAGGGGGGCCAACGTCCTGACTTTC.

V gene TRBV7-3 combines with J gene TRBJ2-5; D may be TRBD1 (6 bases). CDR1 is SGHTA and CDR2 is FQGTGA in the germline V gene. The V end lost 3 bases, the J end lost 5 bases, and 13 bases lay between the germline ends. This CDR3 is 14 amino acids long. CDR3 sequence: CASSFTGIRETQYF. The CDR3 nucleotides are TGTGCCAGCAGCTTCACAGGGATAAGGGAGACCCAGTACTTC.

CDR3 nucleotide sequence: TGCGCCAGCAGCCAATCCAGGTTAGAGGGCACCGGGGAGCTGTTTTTT. Its translation: CASSQSRLEGTGELFF. The chain carries TRBV4-3 and TRBJ2-2; D possibly corresponds to TRBD2 (5 bases). Germline CDR1 is LGHNA and CDR2 is YSLEER. This CDR3 spans 16 amino acids. The germline V and J ends were trimmed by 2 bases and 4 bases, with 14 bases remaining between them.

The V gene is TRBV5-4, the J gene TRBJ1-2, with 10 bases identical to TRBD1. Germline assignment: CDR1 SGHNT and CDR2 YYREEE (reference sequence). The V and J ends lost 4 bases and 4 bases, in that order; junction bases with no gene match: 10. This CDR3 contains 16 residues. The CDR3 is CASSPDAGQGGYGYTF. CDR3 coding DNA: TGTGCCAGCAGCCCTGATGCCGGACAGGGGGGCTATGGCTACACCTTC.

Notes on this clone: The same CDR3 is also encoded by other DNA sequences in this sample. This rearrangement joins TRBV5-1 to TRBJ2-5; a weak D match, TRBD2 (5 bases). The CDR3 is made up of 14 amino acids. CDR1 is SGHRS, CDR2 YFSETQ, per germline. The V and J ends lost 3 bases and 5 bases respectively, with 14 bases between them. CDR3 coding DNA: TGCGCCAGCAGCTCAGCGGTAAACGAGGAGACCCAGTACTTC. It encodes CASSSAVNEETQYF.

The chain carries TRBV6-5 and TRBJ1-6; D may be TRBD1 (5 bases). V shed 9 bases and J shed 1 base, with 10 bases lying between them. CDR1 is MNHEY, CDR2 SVGAGI, per germline. This CDR3 comprises 14 residues. CDR3 nucleotides: TGTGCCAGTGCAGGGAGGTCCTATAATTCACCCCTCCACTTT. Translating gives CASAGRSYNSPLHF.

The V and J genes are TRBV11-2 and TRBJ2-5, with 13 bases aligning to TRBD2. The trim removed 1 base at V and 9 bases at J, leaving 5 bases unmatched. Germline V lookup: CDR1 SGHAT, CDR2 FQNNGV. The CDR3 sequence is 15 residues long. The CDR3 protein is CASSLAGTSGEAQYF. The CDR3 DNA reads as TGTGCCAGCAGCTTAGCGGGGACTAGCGGGGAGGCCCAGTACTTC.

The chain is built from TRBV5-4 and TRBJ1-6; D is possibly TRBD1 (6 bases). Germline V gene lookup returns CDR1 SGHNT and CDR2 YYREEE (reference sequence). With 0 bases removed from V and 8 bases from J, the gap between germline ends came to 6 bases. This CDR3 contains 13 residues. CDR3 amino acids: CASSLGTDSPLHF. The CDR3 DNA is TGTGCCAGCAGCTTGGGGACAGATTCACCCCTCCACTTT.

The chain is built from TRBV5-1 and TRBJ2-7; D perhaps matches TRBD2 (5 bases). The CDR3 is 13 residues long. The germline V gene encodes CDR1 SGHRS and CDR2 YFSETQ. V was shortened by 5 bases and J by 2 bases, with 11 bases between the two germline ends. The CDR3 protein is CASSMGSTYEQYF. In DNA, the CDR3 is TGCGCCAGCAGTATGGGGAGCACCTACGAGCAGTACTTC.

This clone was observed a single time. The chain recombines TRBV9 with TRBJ1-3, with unresolved D. V lost 4 bases to trimming and J lost 0 bases, with 11 bases between them. Looked up from germline, CDR1 is SGDLS and CDR2 is YYNGEE. This CDR3 is 15 amino acids long. The CDR3 DNA is TGTGCCAGCAGCCCGCGACACAGCTCTGGAAACACCATATATTTT. Translated: CASSPRHSSGNTIYF.

V usage is TRBV11-3 and J usage is TRBJ2-3; 11 bases are a match to TRBD2. The CDR3 totals 15 residues. Germline V CDR1 and CDR2: SGHNT, YENEEA. V lost 6 bases to trimming and J lost 1 base; unmatched junction nucleotides: 3. CDR3 sequence (DNA): TGTGCCAGCAGGGAACTAGCGGGGGGCACAGATACGCAGTATTTT. Translating it yields CASRELAGGTDTQYF.

V usage is TRBV19 and J usage is TRBJ2-1; 10 positions agree with TRBD1. With V trimmed by 7 bases and J by 7 bases, 10 bases remained unmatched. Germline assignment: CDR1 LNHDA and CDR2 SQIVND (reference sequence). This CDR3 contains 15 residues. CDR3 in DNA: TGTGCCAGTACTCTGACAGGGGGCCTTCCAAATGAGCAGTTCTTC. Translated, it gives CASTLTGGLPNEQFF.

V gene TRBV9 combines with J gene TRBJ2-3, with 8 nucleotides matching TRBD2. Germline CDR1 reads SGDLS; CDR2 reads YYNGEE. CDR3 length equals 16 residues. V lost 1 base and J lost 5; bases outside the gene matches: 9. CDR3 coding DNA: TGTGCCAGCAGCGTACTGATGGGCGGGGGGAGAGATACGCAGTATTTT. Translated: CASSVLMGGGRDTQYF.

As DNA, the CDR3 is TGTGCCAGCAGCTTCAACAGGGCTACCTCTGGAAACACCATATATTTT. Protein sequence: CASSFNRATSGNTIYF. The J gene is TRBJ1-3, the V gene TRBV5-4; TRBD1 is a possible D gene (6 bases). This CDR3 comprises 16 residues. V dropped 2 bases and J dropped 0 bases, with 12 bases sitting between them. Germline-derived CDR1 and CDR2 are SGHNT and YYREEE (reference sequence).

The chain links TRBV19 to TRBJ2-6, with D possibly matching TRBD2 (5 bases). The CDR3 runs to 18 residues. V dropped 4 bases and J dropped 3 bases, with 19 bases sitting between them. CDR1 and CDR2 (germline): LNHDA, SQIVND (reference sequence). In DNA, the CDR3 is TGTGCCAGTAGTACCAAGGACGGGATTCGAGTTGGGGCCAACGTCCTGACTTTC. It codes for CASSTKDGIRVGANVLTF.

The V call is TRBV30, the J call TRBJ1-2; D ambiguous. The length of the CDR3 is 13 residues. With 0 bases removed from V and 4 bases from J, the gap between germline ends came to 9 bases. The germline V gene encodes CDR1 GTSNPN and CDR2 SVGIG (reference sequence). The DNA for the CDR3 is TGTGCCTGGAGTGTGGCGGGTCGCTATGGCTACACCTTC. This encodes CAWSVAGRYGYTF.

This chain joins TRBV19 and TRBJ1-2, with D unresolved. V was shortened by 10 bases and J by 8 bases, with 20 bases between the two germline ends. The CDR3 length is 13 residues. Germline CDR1 and CDR2: LNHDA and SQIVND (reference sequence). The CDR3: CATDGAGFGGYTF. CDR3 in DNA: TGTGCCACCGACGGAGCGGGGTTTGGAGGCTACACCTTC.

The chain combines TRBV6-5 with TRBJ1-1; TRBD1 matches 7 bases. Germline V gene data show CDR1 as MNHEY and CDR2 as SVGAGI. Unmatched junction bases numbered 5, after V lost 5 bases and J lost 5 bases. The CDR3 consists of 13 residues. The CDR3 is CASSRRGWTEAFF. In DNA form, the CDR3 reads TGTGCCAGCAGTCGCAGGGGGTGGACTGAAGCTTTCTTT.

This rearrangement joins TRBV5-5 to TRBJ1-5; D is unresolved. The length of the CDR3 is 12 residues. Looked up from germline, CDR1 is SGHKS and CDR2 is YYEKEE (reference sequence). V lost 3 bases to trimming and J lost 7 bases, with 8 bases between them. CDR3 protein: CASSSPGQPQHF. In nucleotides, the CDR3 is TGTGCCAGCAGCTCTCCAGGCCAGCCCCAGCATTTT.

J is TRBJ1-3 and V is TRBV5-1; D perhaps matches TRBD1 (5 bases). Germline CDR1 and CDR2: SGHRS and YFSETQ. Trimming removed 4 bases from V and 0 bases from J, with 14 bases in between. The CDR3 sequence is 16 residues long. This CDR3 is CASSELQVDSGNTIYF. The CDR3 coding sequence is TGCGCCAGCAGCGAGCTACAGGTTGACTCTGGAAACACCATATATTTT.

The rearrangement uses TRBV18 and TRBJ2-1, with D maybe TRBD2 (5 bases). The length of the CDR3 is 12 residues. V dropped 2 bases and J dropped 8 bases, with 7 bases sitting between them. From germline, CDR1 is KGHSH and CDR2 LQKENI. Here the CDR3 reads CASSPGGHEQFF. The CDR3 DNA is TGTGCCAGCTCACCAGGAGGTCATGAGCAGTTCTTC.